Listed here is a single T cell receptor (beta chain). The antigen is unknown. This CDR3 contains 15 residues. Germline values: CDR1 KGHSH, CDR2 LQKENI. This specimen belongs to a study of monozygotic twins with inflammatory bowel disease. General study findings and limits: A reduction in TCRbeta diversity (inverse Simpson) was seen in IBD patients relative to healthy co-twins.

UMIs that included a 6-nucleotide sample barcode were added by template switching, which took place during cDNA synthesis. Nested PCRs (about 15 and 9 cycles, two total) were applied to TCRalpha and TCRbeta cDNA. TCRdb reprocessed the 5' RACE reads, with one entry per CDR3 protein and no DNA. This table holds 300,000 to 400,000 distinct CDR3 sequences. The J gene is TRBJ2-3, the V gene TRBV18; there is no DNA to check the TCRdb D call of TRBD2. The source is a human donor with ulcerative colitis or Crohn's disease, or a healthy co-twin of an affected twin (not recorded which). Sequenced material: blood. The CDR3 spells CASSPPGLGADTQYF.